This TCR beta chain stems from a study of cytomegalovirus exposure and HLA in healthy donors (dated by TCRdb to 2017 to 2019). In the study overall: An earlier analysis of some 620 of the donors reported around 280 Gb of sequence data and approximately 120 million unique TCR beta sequences obtained from about 200 million T cells. To predict cytomegalovirus infection status, the study combined high-throughput TCR immunosequencing, statistical association of individual TCRs with disease status, and machine learning. Class I and class II HLA loci were covered by the typing at four-digit resolution. The T cell repertoires of 550 to 850 subjects were profiled by immunosequencing and related to cytomegalovirus serostatus. A later analysis re-examined previously published TCR beta repertoires from several hundred donors and added high-resolution HLA genotyping to investigate patterns of TCR occurrence. Of the 300 to 400 genotyped donors, approximately 83% fell in the genetic ancestry cluster associated with self-reported Caucasian donors. In a later genetic analysis, genome-wide SNP genotypes for about 55% of the roughly 700 donors were used, and that subset was treated as a discovery cohort. Rather than using new phenotypic data, the later analysis identified candidate immune exposures from TCR beta sequences and from how often those sequences occurred across donors. Among about 400 genotyped donors of the cohort, an average of around 240,000 unique TCR beta nucleotide sequences was sequenced per donor, of which roughly 17% were non-productive. The aim of the study was to test whether cataloging public T cell receptors could identify signatures of past pathogen exposure. To decide whether each TCR beta V gene segment behaved as functional or pseudogenic, an earlier analysis of several hundred of the donors relied on high-throughput TCR beta sequencing. Along with the roughly 670-subject first cohort, a separate validation cohort of over a hundred different subjects was used. Typing coverage differed by locus: A, B, C, DRB1 and DQB1 were typed in roughly 620-630 donors, DQA1 in 522, DPA1 in around 610, and DPB1 in 400 to 490. Four to six DR-DQ haplotypes were handled as single units for association and clustering, since linkage in the cohort was strong. All discovery cohort repertoires had been generated using a single sequencing platform. Donor age, sex, ethnicity and CMV serostatus were compiled alongside the repertoire data. An early release covering roughly 580 HLA-typed donors comprised approximately 290 gigabases of sequencing data and some 79 million unique TCR sequences.

Taken from cysteine to phenylalanine, the CDR3 has 12 residues. The read is trimmed to its CDR3 DNA, 36 bases read in frame from base 1. V was cut back by 5 bases and J by 11 bases, leaving a gap of 15 bases between them. According to the germline V gene, CDR1 reads SNHLY and CDR2 reads FYNNEI. Points the paper makes about the study in general: A further reported finding was that TCR beta sequences accurately predicted the HLA-A and HLA-B alleles for most subjects in the first cohort. In a later analysis, TCR association rates were found to vary across HLA loci, with the most associated TCRs seen for DRB1 alleles and the fewest for HLA-C alleles. The study listed 150 to 200 TCR beta chains as associated with cytomegalovirus. The only immune exposure information available for the cohort was CMV serostatus. Because some donors lacked HLA typing at each locus, the association tests relied only on the typed subset. A later analysis reported that several top co-occurrence clusters appeared linked to parvovirus B19, influenza, CMV and Epstein-Barr virus. Three of the identified cytomegalovirus-associated TCR beta chains were confirmed in vitro to be specific for cytomegalovirus antigens. The classifier was reported to diagnose cytomegalovirus status with high specificity and sensitivity in both the original and validation cohorts. A cluster of highly shared sequence variants was judged likely to be a technical artifact of the sequencing pipeline. A later genetic analysis reported fewer N-insertions in productive TCRs among donors in an Asian-associated ancestry cluster than the approximately 670-donor mean. The cohort was sequenced for TCR beta chains only, and without alpha or paired-chain data the features that could be detected were limited. Because counts were too low, 15 or so rarely observed V segments, including chromosome 9 orphons, were excluded from the earlier analysis of around 590 of the donors. Linkage disequilibrium might explain the correlated functional status among segregating V segments, but an unknown experimental factor could not be excluded. It was suggested by the authors that the approach could potentially be generalized to other disease states and immunological phenotypes. Most CMV-associated TCR beta chains appeared to be HLA-restricted in a later analysis, and the HLA associations seemed to be driven largely by CMV exposure. Across donors, most TCR sequences were observed very rarely, whereas some public TCRs were present in many individuals. A later analysis found that HLA-associated TCR beta chains were more clonally expanded and had lower generation probabilities than equally common non-associated chains. When HLA alleles, especially DR and DQ, strongly co-occurred, TCR associations were difficult to assign to individual alleles. At a false discovery rate of 0.05, a later analysis linked 16,951 TCR beta sequences to specific HLA alleles. Because the 87-base-pair reads could not distinguish some IMGT-functional V segments, including TRBV6-2 and TRBV6-3, those segments were excluded. In an earlier analysis of roughly 500 of the donors, most TCR beta V segments appeared in productive rearrangements about 87% or about 30% of the time, broadly matching IMGT annotations. A later genetic analysis associated a missense DCLRE1C variant with V-gene and J-gene trimming of TCR beta chains, and an independent cohort replicated the association. The presence/absence analyses assumed that sequencing depth was roughly uniform across donors, and that assumption may not be true.

Libraries were built with the immunoSEQ multiplex PCR assay. The multiplex PCR relied on a mix of 60 forward primers for TCR Vbeta segments and 13 reverse primers for TCR Jbeta segments. The CDR3 region of rearranged TCR beta genes was amplified from genomic DNA with a multiplex PCR assay. The Illumina HiSeq System was used to sequence the amplified TCR beta libraries as 87-base-pair reads. Per the authors' processing: A later analysis tallied some 79 million unique TCR beta chains across the 666 repertoires, and approximately 9.9 million of those chains were shared by two or more donors. Raw reads were error-corrected and collapsed into unique sequences by a nearest-neighbor algorithm in which closely related sequences were merged to remove PCR and sequencing errors. Alignment of CDR3 sequences to IMGT reference sequences was used to assign V, D and J gene segments. Each retained sequence needed at least a six-nucleotide match to both a V gene segment and a J gene segment. A rearrangement counted as productive if the CDR3 had no stop codons and remained in frame with V and J, and every other rearrangement counted as non-productive. Following IMGT convention, CDR3 was defined as the stretch from the second conserved V-encoded cysteine to the conserved J-encoded phenylalanine. The earlier analysis of some 540 of the donors excluded any sequence lacking an unambiguous match to a single V gene segment. In an earlier analysis of approximately 560 of the donors, a V segment was called functional when productive rearrangements were above 56.7%, and segregating when the standard deviation between donors exceeded 5%. A statistical classification framework was developed to diagnose cytomegalovirus status using the catalog of TCR beta chain sequences. A later analysis assigned V and J genes by comparing TCR nucleotide sequences with IMGT/GENE-DB human TR gene sequences. The TCRdist pipeline was used in a later analysis to assign CDR3 sequences and most-parsimonious VDJ recombination scenarios. A later analysis defined each TCR beta chain by its CDR3 amino acid sequence plus V-gene family, and excluded reads lacking a unique V-gene family. As a way to deal with suspected cross-contamination and a sequencing artifact, a later analysis dropped 450 to 600 nucleotide sequences that were highly shared and had low generation probability. In a later analysis, a clonal expansion index for each public chain was calculated from normalized within-repertoire ranks of inferred template counts. Generation probabilities in a later analysis came from a VDJ recombination model fitted to out-of-frame rearrangements, and those results were checked against IGoR. In a later analysis, TCR-TCR, TCR-HLA and TCR-CMV co-occurrence was scored with hypergeometric tests, and a repertoire-size bias correction was applied to TCR pairs. A later analysis estimated false discovery rates by permuting HLA or CMV assignments 20 times. In a later analysis, co-occurring TCRs were grouped using DBSCAN, with TCRdist sequence similarity added in when clustering inside HLA-allele-positive subsets. Repertoires with fewer than 30,000 or more than 120,000 public chains, plus five repertoires with anomalous nucleotide sharing, were excluded from co-occurrence clustering. TCRdb's version of the immuneACCESS table is confined to in-frame rearrangements and falls short of the full clone set. An unresolved V gene accounts for under half of the shortfall where checked; the remainder is of unknown origin. V, J and clone size are taken as reported in that table, and D and trimming were inferred from the DNA itself. For this sample there are some 150,000 clones; 79% appear just once. Around 6.7% of the sample belongs to the ten largest clones.

The cohort comprised around 700 healthy bone marrow donors. At the time of sampling, every cohort member was nominally healthy, though immune exposures that went unrecorded were likely present. The donor tested CMV seropositive, placing the donor among the 290 or so seropositive members of the cohort. A peripheral blood sample was provided by each donor, and peripheral blood mononuclear cells were used for TCR beta sequencing. Genomic DNA was extracted from the blood cell samples with the Qiagen DNeasy Blood Extraction Kit. A word on this clone: No antigen is known for it. No much larger clone exists at a distance of one base, and base qualities are not known.

What was sequenced was PBMCs. The rearrangement joined TRBV2 to TRBJ2-5, and perhaps TRBD2 as D gene, on 5 matching bases. The sequence derives from a middle-aged woman in good health and CMV-seropositive. The CDR3 amino acid sequence is: CASSPGFGEQYF. The sequenced DNA is TGTGCCAGCAGTCCTGGGTTCGGGGAACAGTACTTC. Extended through the reference TRBV2 and TRBJ2-5 proteins, this CDR3 yields the full variable domain: EPEVTQTPSHQVTQMGQEVILRCVPISNHLYFYWYRQILGQKVEFLVSFYNNEISEKSEIFDDQFSVERPDGSNFTLKIRSTKLEDSAMYFCASSPGFGEQYFGPGTRLLVL.